The rows below give T cell receptor beta chains drawn from one sample of a study of T-cell reconstitution after alpha-beta-depleted transplantation in children. TCRdb itself ran the PCR reads through MiXCR, one entry per CDR3 protein. The sample has approximately 30,000 distinct CDR3 sequences, approximately 6.9% seen once; the top ten hold 25% to 35%. The input for sequencing was peripheral blood, taken 60 days after TCRalphabeta/CD19-depleted stem cell transplant. These receptors all come from a child less than two years old who had a stem cell transplant for acute myeloid leukemia, so the T cells may come from the graft donor. CDR3s include the opening cysteine and the closing phenylalanine or tryptophan. The order of the fields is CDR3 DNA, CDR3 protein, clone size, D gene, J gene, V gene. D genes are given only for firm matches. For some rows the clone size is stated as once, few or many, or as a class when expanded; others skip it.

cdr3_nt: TGTGCTAGCAGCGCGGACATCAACACCGGGGAGCTGTTTTTT
cdr3_aa: CASSADINTGELFF
clone_size: many
d_call: .
j_call: TRBJ2-2
v_call: TRBV7-7

cdr3_nt: TGTGCCAGCAGCCTGAGCAGGGGGAACACTGAAGCTTTCTTT
cdr3_aa: CASSLSRGNTEAFF
clone_size: many
d_call: .
j_call: TRBJ1-1
v_call: TRBV28

cdr3_nt: TGCGCCAGCAGCTTGAGGACTAGCGGGACTAGCACAGATACGCAGTATTTT
cdr3_aa: CASSLRTSGTSTDTQYF
clone_size: many
d_call: TRBD2
j_call: TRBJ2-3
v_call: TRBV5-1

cdr3_nt: TGTGCCAGCAGCTTCCGGGCCCGCACAGATACGCAGTATTTT
cdr3_aa: CASSFRARTDTQYF
clone_size: many
d_call: .
j_call: TRBJ2-3
v_call: TRBV5-6

cdr3_nt: TGCAGTGCTAGACTAGCGGACGGCTCCTACAATGAGCAGTTCTTC
cdr3_aa: CSARLADGSYNEQFF
clone_size: many
d_call: TRBD2
j_call: TRBJ2-1
v_call: TRBV20-1

cdr3_nt: TGTGCCAGCATGACCTCAGGGGGCAGTGAAGCTTTCTTT
cdr3_aa: CASMTSGGSEAFF
clone_size: many
d_call: TRBD1
j_call: TRBJ1-1
v_call: TRBV12-3/TRBV12-4

cdr3_nt: TGTGCCAGCAGCGTATTTGGGGGGGGGCCAGCGAGAAAGACTGTCCGGCAGTATTTT
cdr3_aa: CASSVFGGGPARKTVRQYF
clone_size: many
d_call: .
j_call: TRBJ2-3
v_call: TRBV9

cdr3_nt: TGCAGTGCTCCCCGAAGGGGCAGCGCAGATACGCAGTATTTT
cdr3_aa: CSAPRRGSADTQYF
clone_size: many
d_call: .
j_call: TRBJ2-3
v_call: TRBV20-1

cdr3_nt: TGTGCCAGCAGTTCCTCCCGGGACCGTCAGTTCTTC
cdr3_aa: CASSSSRDRQFF
clone_size: many
d_call: .
j_call: TRBJ2-1
v_call: TRBV27

cdr3_nt: TGTGCCAGCAGTACCCCTGGGGGTCCAGATACGCAGTATTTT
cdr3_aa: CASSTPGGPDTQYF
clone_size: many
d_call: .
j_call: TRBJ2-3
v_call: TRBV28

cdr3_nt: TGCAGCGCCCGGCAAGACTCCTTAGATACGCAGTATTTT
cdr3_aa: CSARQDSLDTQYF
clone_size: many
d_call: .
j_call: TRBJ2-3
v_call: TRBV20-1

cdr3_nt: TGTGCCAGCAGCCCCGGGGGCACGAACACCGGGGAGCTGTTTTTT
cdr3_aa: CASSPGGTNTGELFF
clone_size: many
d_call: .
j_call: TRBJ2-2
v_call: TRBV7-9

cdr3_nt: TGTGCCGGCAGTTACGGGAGAGACTACGAACAGTACTTC
cdr3_aa: CAGSYGRDYEQYF
clone_size: .
d_call: .
j_call: TRBJ2-7
v_call: TRBV6-2/TRBV6-3

cdr3_nt: TGTGCCAGCTCACCGACGGGCCATTTGAACACTGAAGCTTTCTTT
cdr3_aa: CASSPTGHLNTEAFF
clone_size: many
d_call: .
j_call: TRBJ1-1
v_call: TRBV18

cdr3_nt: TGCGCCAGCAGCCGAATGAGAGCTCACGAGCAGTACTTC
cdr3_aa: CASSRMRAHEQYF
clone_size: many
d_call: .
j_call: TRBJ2-7
v_call: TRBV4-3

cdr3_nt: TGTGCCATCAGGGGGGAGGACAGGGCCCGTAATTCACCCCTCCACTTT
cdr3_aa: CAIRGEDRARNSPLHF
clone_size: many
d_call: TRBD1
j_call: TRBJ1-6
v_call: TRBV10-3

cdr3_nt: TGCAGCGTTCCCCTTTACAGGGATAACACTGAAGCTTTCTTT
cdr3_aa: CSVPLYRDNTEAFF
clone_size: many
d_call: .
j_call: TRBJ1-1
v_call: TRBV29-1

cdr3_nt: TGTGCCAGCAGCACGACAGTTCGTGGCAATCAGCCCCAGCATTTT
cdr3_aa: CASSTTVRGNQPQHF
clone_size: many
d_call: .
j_call: TRBJ1-5
v_call: TRBV12-3/TRBV12-4

cdr3_nt: TGTGCCAGCAGTCGGACGAGGAACACTGAAGCTTTCTTT
cdr3_aa: CASSRTRNTEAFF
clone_size: many
d_call: .
j_call: TRBJ1-1
v_call: TRBV11-2

cdr3_nt: TGTGCCAGCAGTTTAATCTACACTACTAGCGATGAGCAGTTCTTC
cdr3_aa: CASSLIYTTSDEQFF
clone_size: many
d_call: TRBD2
j_call: TRBJ2-1
v_call: TRBV12-3/TRBV12-4

cdr3_nt: TGTGCCAGCAGTTACCTGGGTAGAGGGGGGACAGATACGCAGTATTTT
cdr3_aa: CASSYLGRGGTDTQYF
clone_size: many
d_call: .
j_call: TRBJ2-3
v_call: TRBV6-5

cdr3_nt: TGTGCCAGCAGTCCTCTGACTAGCGGGAGCAATTGGTACACCGGGGAGCTGTTTTTT
cdr3_aa: CASSPLTSGSNWYTGELFF
clone_size: many
d_call: TRBD2
j_call: TRBJ2-2
v_call: TRBV2

cdr3_nt: TGTGCCAGCGGCTCCGGGCTCATATCACAGGGATGGCCTACCTACGAGCAGTACTTC
cdr3_aa: CASGSGLISQGWPTYEQYF
clone_size: .
d_call: .
j_call: TRBJ2-7
v_call: TRBV5-8